Given below is one T cell receptor beta chain in context. These data come from a study of technical replicates of blood from a few donors. CDR3 length equals 17 residues. The V and J ends lost 1 base and 0 bases respectively, with 15 bases between them. Germline CDR1 and CDR2: SGDLS and YYNGEE. The protocol was immunoSEQ multiplex PCR, while the TCRdb copy is restricted to in-frame clones and leaves out a portion. Among about 56,000 clones listed, 90% to 95% were seen once. Source material: PBMCs. This sequence originates from a human donor in good health. Some clones in this sample may be carry-over from other donors' samples. The chain combines TRBV9 with TRBJ2-3; D might be TRBD2 (6 bases). The CDR3 DNA is TGTGCCAGCAGCGTAAACCCCCGCGGGGAAAGCACAGATACGCAGTATTTT. This codes for CASSVNPRGESTDTQYF.